This T cell receptor (beta chain) comes out of a study of cytomegalovirus exposure and HLA in healthy donors (dated by TCRdb to about 2017). Some background on the complete study: An earlier analysis of approximately 600 of the donors reported about 250 Gb of sequence data and 100 million to 130 million unique TCR beta sequences from 190 million or so T cells. A later genetic analysis took genome-wide SNP genotypes for about 55% of the roughly 670 donors and used that subset as a discovery cohort. Donor age, sex, ethnicity and CMV serostatus were compiled together with the repertoire data. Across about 380 genotyped donors of the cohort, an average of roughly 250,000 unique TCR beta nucleotide sequences per donor were sequenced, and around 19% of those sequences were non-productive. Because of strong linkage in the cohort, roughly five DR-DQ haplotypes were treated as single units for association and clustering. Both class I and class II loci were covered by HLA typing, at four-digit resolution. The study was designed to test whether signatures of past pathogen exposure could be identified by cataloging public T cell receptors. Using immunosequencing, the study profiled T cell repertoires from 500 to 800 subjects and related those repertoires to cytomegalovirus serostatus. Approximately 330 gigabases of sequencing data and around 80 million unique TCR sequences made up an early release that covered over 550 HLA-typed donors. Typing coverage varied by locus: about 629-630 donors for A, B, C, DRB1 and DQB1; more than 500 for DQA1; approximately 610 for DPA1; roughly 450 for DPB1. The genetic ancestry cluster associated with self-reported Caucasian donors included 65% to 90% of the approximately 430 genotyped donors. The study combined high-throughput TCR immunosequencing, statistical association of individual TCRs with disease status, and machine learning to predict cytomegalovirus infection status. In a later analysis, previously published TCR beta repertoires from about 670 donors were re-analyzed and high-resolution HLA genotyping was added so that TCR occurrence patterns could be studied. In the later analysis, no new phenotypic data were used to find candidate immune exposures; instead, reliance was placed on TCR beta sequences and their occurrence across donors. An earlier analysis of about 620 of the donors applied high-throughput TCR beta sequencing to assess whether each TCR beta V gene segment acted as functional or pseudogenic. Every repertoire in the discovery cohort had been generated on one and the same sequencing platform. A separate validation cohort of about 110 different subjects was used in addition to the roughly 620-subject first cohort.

As for this clone: Its antigen specificity is not known. Base-call qualities are not available, and no considerably larger clone is one nucleotide away.

From its cysteine to its phenylalanine, the CDR3 spans 16 amino acids. CDR3 DNA only is kept here, 48 bases in frame from base 1. CDR1 and CDR2 are drawn from the germline V gene (reference sequence): SEHNR, FQNEAQ. V is pared back by 5 bases and J by 3 bases, with 17 bases lying between the germline termini. The cohort comprised under 700 healthy bone marrow donors. At the time of sampling, every cohort member was nominally healthy, though immune exposures that went unrecorded were likely present. The donor tested CMV seropositive, placing the donor among the 250 to 350 seropositive members of the cohort. Every donor gave a peripheral blood sample, and the peripheral blood mononuclear cells from that sample were used for TCR beta sequencing. The Qiagen DNeasy Blood Extraction Kit was used to extract genomic DNA from the blood cell samples. The protocol used for the library was the immunoSEQ multiplex PCR assay. For the multiplex PCR, a mixture combining 60 forward primers for TCR Vbeta segments and 13 reverse primers for TCR Jbeta segments was used. A multiplex PCR assay on genomic DNA amplified the CDR3 region of rearranged TCR beta genes. The amplified TCR beta libraries were sequenced on the Illumina HiSeq System as 87-base-pair reads. From the authors' description of their analysis: Across the roughly 600 repertoires, a later analysis counted about 81 million unique TCR beta chains, about 10 million of which were shared by at least two donors. To remove PCR and sequencing errors, raw reads were error-corrected and collapsed into unique sequences using a nearest-neighbor algorithm that merged closely related sequences. Alignment of CDR3 sequences to IMGT reference sequences was used to assign V, D and J gene segments. For a sequence to be retained, a match of at least six nucleotides was required to both a V gene segment and a J gene segment. Rearrangements were called productive when the CDR3 lacked stop codons and stayed in frame with V and J; all others were non-productive. Following IMGT convention, CDR3 was defined as the stretch from the second conserved V-encoded cysteine up to the conserved J-encoded phenylalanine. The earlier analysis of approximately 590 of the donors excluded any sequence lacking an unambiguous match to a single V gene segment. An earlier analysis of some 610 of the donors called V segments functional above 56.7% productive rearrangements and segregating when the between-donor standard deviation exceeded 5%. A statistical classification framework was developed to diagnose cytomegalovirus status using the catalog of TCR beta chain sequences. In a later analysis, TCR nucleotide sequences were compared against IMGT/GENE-DB human TR gene sequences so that V and J genes could be assigned. Using the TCRdist pipeline, a later analysis assigned CDR3 sequences along with most-parsimonious VDJ recombination scenarios. In a later analysis, each TCR beta chain was defined by its CDR3 amino acid sequence together with its V-gene family, and reads lacking a unique V-gene family were excluded. In a later analysis, approximately 640 highly shared, low-generation-probability nucleotide sequences were removed to address suspected cross-contamination and a sequencing artifact. A later analysis calculated a clonal expansion index for each public chain from normalized within-repertoire ranks of inferred template counts. Generation probabilities in a later analysis came from a VDJ recombination model fitted to out-of-frame rearrangements, and those results were checked against IGoR. In a later analysis, TCR-TCR, TCR-HLA and TCR-CMV co-occurrence was scored with hypergeometric tests, and a repertoire-size bias correction was applied to TCR pairs. In a later analysis, false discovery rates were estimated by permuting HLA or CMV assignments 20 times. In a later analysis, co-occurring TCRs were grouped with DBSCAN, and TCRdist sequence similarity was added when clustering was performed within HLA-allele-positive subsets. Repertoires with fewer than 30,000 or more than 120,000 public chains, plus five repertoires with anomalous nucleotide sharing, were excluded from co-occurrence clustering. As stored in TCRdb, this immuneACCESS dataset retains in-frame rearrangements with V and J assigned. A fraction of the clones does not appear; measured against another copy, unresolved V genes explain less than half of the discrepancy, and the remainder lacks a known reason. Clonal size and the V and J genes are those of that table, whereas D and trimming came from the DNA. The sample has 150,000 to 200,000 clones on record, 77% of them singletons. Less than 9% of the sample is taken by the ten largest.

Broader findings and caveats from the paper: Because counts were too low, roughly 16 rarely observed V segments, including chromosome 9 orphons, were left out of the earlier analysis of a few hundred of the donors. Because HLA typing was missing for some donors at each locus, association tests included only the typed subset. A further reported finding was that TCR beta sequences accurately predicted the HLA-A and HLA-B alleles for most subjects in the first cohort. A later analysis found that TCR association rates varied across HLA loci, with DRB1 alleles showing the most associated TCRs and HLA-C alleles the fewest. V-gene and J-gene trimming of TCR beta chains was associated with a missense DCLRE1C variant in a later genetic analysis, and the association was replicated in an independent cohort. For the cohort, immune exposure information was limited to CMV serostatus. A later genetic analysis reported fewer N-insertions in productive TCRs among donors in an Asian-associated ancestry cluster than the 666-donor mean. Correlated functional status among segregating V segments might be attributable to linkage disequilibrium, but an unknown experimental factor could not be ruled out. According to the authors, the approach could potentially be generalized to other disease states and immunological phenotypes. A later analysis reported that several top co-occurrence clusters appeared linked to parvovirus B19, influenza, CMV and Epstein-Barr virus. In a later analysis, HLA-associated TCR beta chains were found to be more clonally expanded and to have lower generation probabilities than equally common non-associated chains. Broadly in line with IMGT annotations, most TCR beta V segments showed up in productive rearrangements about 87% or about 30% of the time in an earlier analysis of 587 of the donors. The presence/absence analyses assumed that sequencing depth was roughly uniform across donors, and that assumption may not be true. The classifier was reported to diagnose cytomegalovirus status with high specificity and sensitivity in both the original cohort and the validation cohort. In a later analysis, most CMV-associated TCR beta chains were found to appear HLA-restricted, with HLA associations seemingly driven largely by CMV exposure. The study gave a list of more than 150 TCR beta chains associated with cytomegalovirus. In a later analysis, 16,951 TCR beta sequences were associated with specific HLA alleles at a false discovery rate of 0.05. This cohort had only TCR beta chains sequenced, and the lack of alpha or paired-chain data limited which features could be detected. A cluster of highly shared sequence variants was judged likely to represent a technical artifact of the sequencing pipeline. Strong co-occurrence of HLA alleles, especially DR and DQ, made assigning TCR associations to individual alleles difficult. Some IMGT-functional V segments, including TRBV6-2 and TRBV6-3, could not be distinguished by the 87-base-pair reads and were therefore excluded. While some public TCRs were present in many individuals, most TCR sequences turned up only very rarely across donors. A few of the identified cytomegalovirus-associated TCR beta chains were confirmed in vitro to be specific for cytomegalovirus antigens.

The rearrangement joined TRBV7-9 to TRBJ1-5; no confident D gene assignment can be made. This clonotype was sampled from a male donor in good health and CMV-seropositive. The sequencing sample was made of PBMCs. The nucleotides are TGTGCCAGCAGCCTTGGTGGAGGGCCCAACAATCAGCCCCAGCATTTT. It translates to CASSLGGGPNNQPQHF.